This T cell receptor (beta chain) was obtained from a study of blood T cell repertoires in COVID-19. In the study overall: PBMCs, B-cell-depleted T cells, or T cells were the source of the cDNA or gDNA that made up the material.

Participants had their cohort set by participant-reported clinical history. As processed by the authors: Amplified reference gene primers provided the basis for estimating nucleated cell counts. Libraries were prepared by immunoSEQ multiplex PCR; TCRdb keeps only in-frame clonotypes and omits some of them. V, J and clone size are taken as reported in that table, and D and trimming were inferred from the DNA itself. Of some 270,000 clones listed, more than 85% are singletons. CDR1 MDHEN and CDR2 SYDVKM come from the germline V gene. CDR3 length: 15 amino acids. V trimming: 5 bases; J trimming: 6 bases; junction bases outside the gene matches: 9.

The receptor's source is a man aged 40-49 years who had been exposed to COVID-19. Sequences were obtained from PBMCs or T cells enriched from blood (not recorded which). The chain links TRBV28 to TRBJ1-3; 8 bases line up with TRBD1. CDR3 sequence (DNA): TGTGCCAGCAGTCCGACCGACAGGGGATCAAACACCATATATTTT. Residues: CASSPTDRGSNTIYF. The full variable domain, with the rest looked up from reference TRBV28 and TRBJ1-3, is DVKVTQSSRYLVKRTGEKVFLECVQDMDHENMFWYRQDPGLGLRLIYFSYDVKMKEKGDIPEGYSVSREKKERFSLILESASTNQTSMYLCASSPTDRGSNTIYFGEGSWLTVV.